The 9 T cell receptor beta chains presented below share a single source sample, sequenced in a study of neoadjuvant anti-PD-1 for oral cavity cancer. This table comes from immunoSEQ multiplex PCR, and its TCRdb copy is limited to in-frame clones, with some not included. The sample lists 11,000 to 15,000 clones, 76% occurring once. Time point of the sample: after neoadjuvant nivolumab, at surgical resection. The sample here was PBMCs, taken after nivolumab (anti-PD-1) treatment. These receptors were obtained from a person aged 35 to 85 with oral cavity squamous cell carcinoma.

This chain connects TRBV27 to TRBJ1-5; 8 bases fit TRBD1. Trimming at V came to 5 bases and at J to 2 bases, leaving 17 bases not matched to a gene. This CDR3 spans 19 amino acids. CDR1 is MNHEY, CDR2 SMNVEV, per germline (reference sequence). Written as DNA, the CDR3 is TGTGCCAGCAGTCCAAAGGACAGGGCCCGGGGGGAGGGCAATCAGCCCCAGCATTTT. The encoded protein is CASSPKDRARGEGNQPQHF.

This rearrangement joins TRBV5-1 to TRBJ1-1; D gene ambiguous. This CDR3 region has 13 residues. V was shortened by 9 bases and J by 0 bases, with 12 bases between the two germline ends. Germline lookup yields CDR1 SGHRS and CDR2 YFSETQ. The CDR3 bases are TGCGCCACCAGTACGGAAATGAACACTGAAGCTTTCTTT. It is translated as CATSTEMNTEAFF.

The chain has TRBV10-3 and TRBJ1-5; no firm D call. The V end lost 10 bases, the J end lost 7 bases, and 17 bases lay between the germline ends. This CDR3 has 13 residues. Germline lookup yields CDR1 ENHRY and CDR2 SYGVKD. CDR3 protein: CATQPLPGQPQHF. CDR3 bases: TGTGCCACGCAACCCCTCCCTGGGCAGCCCCAGCATTTT.

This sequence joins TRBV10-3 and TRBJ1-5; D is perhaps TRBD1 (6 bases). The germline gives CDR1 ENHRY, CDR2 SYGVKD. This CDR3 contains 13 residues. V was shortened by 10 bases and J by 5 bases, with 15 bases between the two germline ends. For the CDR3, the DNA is TGTGCCACCGGGGGGGGCTGGGATCAGCCCCAGCATTTT. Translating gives CATGGGWDQPQHF.

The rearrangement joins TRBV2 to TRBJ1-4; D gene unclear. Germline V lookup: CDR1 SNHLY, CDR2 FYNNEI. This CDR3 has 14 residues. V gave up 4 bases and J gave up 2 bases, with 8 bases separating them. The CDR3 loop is CASSVGGTNEKLFF. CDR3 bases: TGTGCCAGCAGTGTGGGAGGGACTAATGAAAAACTGTTTTTT.

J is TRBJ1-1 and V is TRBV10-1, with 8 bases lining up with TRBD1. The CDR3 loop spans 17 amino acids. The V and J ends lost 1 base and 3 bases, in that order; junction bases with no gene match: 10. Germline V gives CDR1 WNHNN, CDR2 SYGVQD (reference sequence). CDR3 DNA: TGCGCCAGCAGTGAGTTAGGGACAGGCTTACGTGACACTGAAGCTTTCTTT. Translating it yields CASSELGTGLRDTEAFF.

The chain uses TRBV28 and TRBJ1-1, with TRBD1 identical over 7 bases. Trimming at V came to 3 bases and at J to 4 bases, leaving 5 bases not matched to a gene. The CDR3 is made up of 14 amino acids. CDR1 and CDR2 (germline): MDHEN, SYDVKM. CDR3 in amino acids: CASSLTGRSTEAFF. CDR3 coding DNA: TGTGCCAGCAGTTTGACAGGGCGGAGCACTGAAGCTTTCTTT.

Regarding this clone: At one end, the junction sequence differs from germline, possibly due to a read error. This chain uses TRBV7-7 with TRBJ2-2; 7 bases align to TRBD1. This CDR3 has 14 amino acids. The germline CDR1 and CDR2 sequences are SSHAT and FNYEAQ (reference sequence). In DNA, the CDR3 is TGTGCTAGCAGAGCTGACAGGGCAGCCGGGGAGCTGTTTTTT. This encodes CASRADRAAGELFF.

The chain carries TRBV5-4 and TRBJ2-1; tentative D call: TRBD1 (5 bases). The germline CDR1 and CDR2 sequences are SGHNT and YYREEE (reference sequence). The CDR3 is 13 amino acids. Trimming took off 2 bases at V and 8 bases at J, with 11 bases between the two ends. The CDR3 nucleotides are TGTGCCAGCAGCTTCCCAGACAGATATGAGCAGTTCTTC. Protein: CASSFPDRYEQFF.